The 15 T cell receptor beta chains listed next were all sequenced from one sample in a study of PD-L1 blockade in urothelial cancer. Time point specified: peripheral blood 6 weeks after treatment start. Only in-frame clones appear in the TCRdb table, and some are missing; sequencing was by immunoSEQ multiplex PCR. The repertoire has 35,000 or so clones, 75% to 90% of them found once; the top ten carry under 12%. The sequencing here drew on PBMCs, taken around atezolizumab (anti-PD-L1) treatment. All receptors come from a man aged 40-50 years with urothelial cancer.

The rearrangement links TRBV7-6 to TRBJ1-3; no clear D gene. Germline V gene lookup returns CDR1 SGHVS and CDR2 FNYEAQ. The length of the CDR3 is 15 residues. V was clipped by 2 bases and J by 4 bases, with 12 bases between them. This CDR3 reads CASSLRSGGGNTIYF. The CDR3 nucleotides are TGTGCCAGCAGCTTAAGGTCAGGAGGAGGAAACACCATATATTTT.

The chain carries TRBV6-5 and TRBJ1-2; D uncertain. Germline V CDR1 and CDR2: MNHEY, SVGAGI. This CDR3 contains 14 residues. V lost 4 bases and J 2 bases, leaving 11 bases between the germline ends. Here the CDR3 DNA reads TGTGCCAGCAGTTGGGCCCGTCGAAACTATGGCTACACCTTC. Residues: CASSWARRNYGYTF.

This sequence joins TRBV7-9 and TRBJ2-1; 8 bases match TRBD1. V was clipped by 4 bases and J by 7 bases; unmatched bases: 3. Germline V gene sequence: CDR1 SEHNR, CDR2 FQNEAQ (reference sequence). This CDR3 region has 13 residues. The CDR3 DNA sequence: TGTGCCAGCAGCTCCCGACAGGGGAATGAGCAGTTCTTC. Translating gives CASSSRQGNEQFF.

This clone has just a few counts. This chain connects TRBV5-6 to TRBJ2-2; D is unclear. Deletions cut 0 bases from V and 7 bases from J, with 16 bases between. CDR3 length equals 16 residues. Germline assignment: CDR1 SGHDT and CDR2 YYEEEE. The CDR3 sequence: CASSLAVMADGGELFF. CDR3 DNA: TGTGCCAGCAGCTTGGCCGTGATGGCAGATGGCGGGGAGCTGTTTTTT.

The V and J genes are TRBV19 and TRBJ2-3; 9 nucleotides line up with TRBD1. V was clipped by 7 bases and J by 5 bases; unmatched bases: 7. The CDR3 runs to 14 residues. Per the germline V gene, CDR1 is LNHDA and CDR2 is SQIVND (reference sequence). CDR3 DNA: TGTGCCAGTACTCCGGGACAGGGCGGAGATACGCAGTATTTT. This sequence encodes CASTPGQGGDTQYF.

The rearrangement uses TRBV14 and TRBJ1-3; no reliable D call. CDR1 and CDR2 from the germline V gene are SGHDN and FVKESK. V was trimmed by 1 base and J by 0 bases, leaving 4 bases between them. This CDR3 contains 14 residues. In DNA, the CDR3 is TGTGCCAGCAGCCAAGCAGTCTCTGGAAACACCATATATTTT. This codes for CASSQAVSGNTIYF. The full variable domain, with the rest looked up from reference TRBV14 and TRBJ1-3, is EAGVTQFPSHSVIEKGQTVTLRCDPISGHDNLYWYRRVMGKEIKFLLHFVKESKQDESGMPNNRFLAERTGGTYSTLKVQPAELEDSGVYFCASSQAVSGNTIYFGEGSWLTVV.

The chain joins TRBV7-2 to TRBJ1-4; 7 positions match TRBD1. The length of the CDR3 is 15 residues. The V gene end was trimmed by 5 bases and the J gene end by 6 bases; junction bases not matched to a gene: 9. Per germline, CDR1 SGHTA and CDR2 FQGNSA. The CDR3 region has the DNA TGTGCCAGCAGCCCCCGACAGGGCGCAGATGAAAAACTGTTTTTT. Protein sequence: CASSPRQGADEKLFF.

The V call is TRBV19, the J call TRBJ2-1; D perhaps matches TRBD1 (6 bases). Germline assignment: CDR1 LNHDA and CDR2 SQIVND (reference sequence). V was clipped by 2 bases and J by 10 bases, with 15 bases between them. This CDR3 contains 14 residues. The CDR3 loop is CASSISLGGREQFF. The CDR3 DNA reads as TGTGCCAGTAGTATAAGTCTAGGGGGACGGGAGCAGTTCTTC. Full variable domain (rest looked up from reference TRBV19 and TRBJ2-1): DGGITQSPKYLFRKEGQNVTLSCEQNLNHDAMYWYRQDPGQGLRLIYYSQIVNDFQKGDIAEGYSVSREKKESFPLTVTSAQKNPTAFYLCASSISLGGREQFFGPGTRLTVL.

The chain employs TRBV5-1 and TRBJ2-7, with TRBD1 identical over 10 bases. The trim removed 3 bases at V and 0 bases at J, leaving 3 bases unmatched. The V gene's germline CDR1 is SGHRS and CDR2 YFSETQ. CDR3 length: 15 residues. CDR3 residues: CASSSGQGVSYEQYF. In DNA, the CDR3 is TGCGCCAGCAGCTCTGGACAGGGGGTCTCCTACGAGCAGTACTTC. Full variable domain (remainder filled in from reference TRBV5-1 and TRBJ2-7): KAGVTQTPRYLIKTRGQQVTLSCSPISGHRSVSWYQQTPGQGLQFLFEYFSETQRNKGNFPGRFSGRQFSNSRSEMNVSTLELGDSALYLCASSSGQGVSYEQYFGPGTRLTVT.

This CDR3 is CASSYPGNTEAFF. CDR3 sequence (DNA): TGTGCCAGCAGTTACCCGGGAAACACTGAAGCTTTCTTT. This chain uses TRBV6-5 with TRBJ1-1; D is unresolved. The CDR3 contains 13 residues. Trimming took 2 bases from V and 2 from J, leaving 6 bases between them. Germline CDR1 MNHEY, CDR2 SVGAGI.

The chain employs TRBV6-6 and TRBJ1-1, with D uncertain. Per germline, CDR1 MNHNY and CDR2 SVGAGI (reference sequence). Trimming took off 4 bases at V and 11 bases at J, with 14 bases between the two ends. The CDR3 runs 12 residues. CDR3 region: CASSSPTSEAFF. CDR3 nucleotides: TGTGCCAGCAGTTCCCCCACCTCCGAGGCTTTCTTT.

This chain connects TRBV5-4 to TRBJ2-3; tentatively, D is TRBD2 (6 bases). CDR1 and CDR2 (germline): SGHNT, YYREEE (reference sequence). The CDR3 is 15 residues long. The V end was cut by 5 bases, the J end by 0 bases, with 13 bases between. The CDR3 sequence is CASRFAGRSTDTQYF. In DNA, the CDR3 is TGTGCCAGCAGGTTCGCGGGACGGAGCACAGATACGCAGTATTTT.

This clone occurred once. The CDR3 spells CASKRETRREQYF. The CDR3 nucleotides read TGTGCCAGCAAGAGGGAGACCCGACGGGAGCAGTACTTC. The chain links TRBV6-6 to TRBJ2-7, with D possibly TRBD2 on 5 matching bases. Germline values: CDR1 MNHNY, CDR2 SVGAGI (reference sequence). Deletions cut 7 bases from V and 7 bases from J, with 17 bases between. This CDR3 has 13 residues.

The chain has TRBV6-1 and TRBJ2-3; no clear D. Per germline, CDR1 MNHNS and CDR2 SASEGT. This CDR3 contains 12 residues. Trimming stripped 4 bases from V and 6 bases from J, with 8 bases between. The CDR3: CASSAFRDTQYF. CDR3 in DNA: TGTGCCAGCAGTGCCTTTCGGGATACGCAGTATTTT.

V usage is TRBV11-2 and J usage is TRBJ2-2; a possible D gene is TRBD2 (5 bases). V was shortened by 5 bases and J by 4 bases, with 11 bases between the two germline ends. This CDR3 is 14 amino acids long. Germline lookup yields CDR1 SGHAT and CDR2 FQNNGV. Here the CDR3 reads CASSPDGLTGELFF. DNA of the CDR3: TGTGCCAGCAGCCCGGACGGACTCACCGGGGAGCTGTTTTTT.